This T cell receptor beta chain was sequenced in a study of T cells in Graves' hyperthyroidism and ophthalmopathy (dated by TCRdb to about 2019). Describing the broader study: Peripheral blood was sampled at the time of initial diagnosis, prior to any treatment. The 100 or so discovery patients were divided at random into training and test sets in a 7:3 ratio. TCR V-J signatures able to tell the groups apart were searched for in a discovery cohort of 95 to 100 patients, of whom roughly 42 had Graves' ophthalmopathy and about 60 had stable Graves' hyperthyroidism. Prospective prediction of ophthalmopathy was tested in an independent validation cohort of 18 hyperthyroidism patients and 15 to 17 patients who later progressed to ophthalmopathy. According to the paper, TCR Vbeta CDR3 sequencing was carried out on approximately 140 peripheral blood samples, which came from under 50 ophthalmopathy, 70 to 80 hyperthyroidism and some 17 progressor patients. The study also compared thyroid tissue and blood T-cell repertoires from 6 or 7 Graves' hyperthyroidism patients. After sampling, hyperthyroidism patients received methimazole starting at 30 mg daily, and ophthalmopathy patients received high-dose intravenous methylprednisolone. Study-wide conclusions, independent of this receptor: A 13 V-J signature model separated ophthalmopathy from stable hyperthyroidism, with nearly 90% sensitivity and 81.08% specificity in cross-validation and 80%/75% in testing. Most expanded thyroid clonotypes (frequency above 0.001) were also detected in blood, suggesting blood repertoires may reflect thyroid immune responses. Sample size was not statistically predetermined, and investigators were not blinded to group allocation. In validation, progression to ophthalmopathy was predicted by the model with nearly 71% sensitivity and about 72% specificity, a median of around 6.5 months before onset.

TCR beta CDR3 regions were amplified from RNA transcripts. The TCR CDR3 was subjected to a first round of RT-PCR using the HTBI primer set and the Qiagen OneStep RT-PCR kit. Libraries were constructed in a second round of multiplex PCR, after which size selection and purification were carried out. Sequencing of the libraries was done on an Illumina HiSeq2000 using paired-end 100 bp reads. In the authors' own workflow: SOAPnuke was used to process the raw data, with reads discarded if the reads contained adapters or uncalled bases, had a mean Phred below 15, or lacked an exact constant-primer or identifier match. High-quality paired reads were merged using COPE v1.2.5, and each unique nucleotide sequence was defined as a clonotype. MiTCR v1.1 was used to align the clonotypes against IMGT TRBV, TRBD and TRBJ reference segments. Only V-J combinations with frequency above 0.0001, covering 99.2% of repertoires, were analysed. A TCS score was defined as the ratio between F50 (clonal expansion) and ExV (chaos), using BLOSUM62-based TCRdist between CDR3 peptides within each V-J. Welch's t-statistics and random forest reduced around 520 V-J features to fewer than 15, which were used in a naive Bayes classifier (R e1071). Using fastp trimming at Q25 and MiXCR clonotype assembly, TCRdb reanalyzed the public sequencing data and kept in-frame beta chains. Entries are consolidated by CDR3 protein sequence, retaining the most common genes and DNA. The V and J calls and clone size come from TCRdb's table, not from the authors' own analysis. Within this sample are 300,000 to 400,000 distinct CDR3 sequences, with 20% to 25% of them counted one time only. The biggest ten clones account for around 45% of the sample.

A note on this clonotype: Its binding antigen is unknown. No qualities accompany the bases; no much larger clone lies one base away.

Stable Graves' hyperthyroidism was defined as no progression to ophthalmopathy during 18 months of follow-up. Hyperthyroidism patients were newly diagnosed, had a disease duration of under 2 months, and were aged 18 to 65 years. Any patient with an uncontrolled infection, another autoimmune disease, pregnancy or lactation was excluded. Diagnoses were based on clinical symptoms, serum thyroxine and TRAb, thyroid ultrasound and orbital computed tomography. PBMCs were separated from 10 ml of fresh peripheral blood using Ficoll-Paque density gradient centrifugation. Trizol reagent was used to extract total RNA, and RNA quality was then checked on an Agilent 2100 Bioanalyzer. For CDR1 and CDR2, the germline V gene (reference sequence) lists LGHDT and YNNKEL. Clipping removes 0 bases from V and 6 bases from J, with 5 as the unmatched junction base count. Reading from cysteine to phenylalanine, the CDR3 counts 15 amino acids. Here the CDR3 DNA is all that survives: 45 bases in frame from base 1.

The sequence was obtained from a woman aged 45 to 65 with Graves' hyperthyroidism. Sequenced material: blood. The V and J segments used are TRBV3-1 and TRBJ2-3, and TRBD2 aligns with 8 junction nucleotides. The DNA sequence is given as TGTGCCAGCAGCCAAGACGGGGGGGAATCCGATACGCAGTATTTT. Its protein is CASSQDGGESDTQYF.